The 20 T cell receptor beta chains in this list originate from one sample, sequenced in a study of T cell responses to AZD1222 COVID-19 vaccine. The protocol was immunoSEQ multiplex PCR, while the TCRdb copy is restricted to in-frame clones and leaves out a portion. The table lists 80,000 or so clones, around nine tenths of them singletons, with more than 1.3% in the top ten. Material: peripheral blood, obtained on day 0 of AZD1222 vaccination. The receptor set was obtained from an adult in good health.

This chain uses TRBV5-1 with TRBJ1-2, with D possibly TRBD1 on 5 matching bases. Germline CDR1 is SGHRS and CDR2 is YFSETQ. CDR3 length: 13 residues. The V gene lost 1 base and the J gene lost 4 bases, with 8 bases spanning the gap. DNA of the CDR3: TGCGCCAGCAGCTTGACAGGAATCTATGGCTACACCTTC. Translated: CASSLTGIYGYTF.

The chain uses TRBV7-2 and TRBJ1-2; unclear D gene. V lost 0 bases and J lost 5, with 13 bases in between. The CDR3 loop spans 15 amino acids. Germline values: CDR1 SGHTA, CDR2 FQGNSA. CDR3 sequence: CASSLASSAPYGYTF. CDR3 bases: TGTGCCAGCAGCTTAGCTAGCTCCGCACCTTATGGCTACACCTTC.

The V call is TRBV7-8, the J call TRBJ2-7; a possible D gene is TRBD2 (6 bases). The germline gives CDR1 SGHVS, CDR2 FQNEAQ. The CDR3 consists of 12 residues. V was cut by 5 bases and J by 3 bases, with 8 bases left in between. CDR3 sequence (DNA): TGTGCCAGCAGCCGGGGAGGCTACGAGCAGTACTTC. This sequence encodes CASSRGGYEQYF.

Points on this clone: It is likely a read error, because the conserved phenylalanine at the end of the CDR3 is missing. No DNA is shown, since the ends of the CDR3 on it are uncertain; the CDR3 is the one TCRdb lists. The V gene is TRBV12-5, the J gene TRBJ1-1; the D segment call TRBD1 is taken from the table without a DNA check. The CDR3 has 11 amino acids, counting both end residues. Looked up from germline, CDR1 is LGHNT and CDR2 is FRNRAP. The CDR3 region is CASGLSVLQGS.

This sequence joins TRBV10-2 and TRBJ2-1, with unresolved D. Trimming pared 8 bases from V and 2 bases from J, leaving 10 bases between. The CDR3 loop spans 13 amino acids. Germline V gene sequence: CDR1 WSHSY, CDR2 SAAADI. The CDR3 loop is CASRPAAYNEQFF. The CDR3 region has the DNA TGCGCCAGCCGACCCGCGGCCTACAATGAGCAGTTCTTC.

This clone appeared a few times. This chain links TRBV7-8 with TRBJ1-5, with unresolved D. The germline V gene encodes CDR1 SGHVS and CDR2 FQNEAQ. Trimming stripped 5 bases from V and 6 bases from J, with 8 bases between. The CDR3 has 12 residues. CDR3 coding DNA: TGTGCCAGCAGCCAATGGGGTCAGCCCCAGCATTTT. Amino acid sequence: CASSQWGQPQHF.

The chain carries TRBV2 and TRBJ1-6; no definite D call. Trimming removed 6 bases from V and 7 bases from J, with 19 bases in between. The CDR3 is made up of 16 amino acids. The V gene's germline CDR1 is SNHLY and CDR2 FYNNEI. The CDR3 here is CASSHELTAVNSPLHF. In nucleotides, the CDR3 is TGTGCCAGCAGCCACGAATTGACGGCGGTCAATTCACCCCTCCACTTT.

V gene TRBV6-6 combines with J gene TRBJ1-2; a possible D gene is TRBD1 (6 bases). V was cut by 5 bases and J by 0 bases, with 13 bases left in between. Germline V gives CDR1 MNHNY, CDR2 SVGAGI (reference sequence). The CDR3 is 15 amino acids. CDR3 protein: CASSLSGDSNYGYTF. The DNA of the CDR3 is TGTGCCAGCAGTCTTTCAGGGGATTCTAACTATGGCTACACCTTC.

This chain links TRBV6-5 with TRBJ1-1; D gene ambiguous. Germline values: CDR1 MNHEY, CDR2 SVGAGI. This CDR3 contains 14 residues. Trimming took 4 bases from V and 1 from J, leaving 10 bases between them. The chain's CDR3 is CASSSGAGNTEAFF. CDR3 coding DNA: TGTGCCAGCAGTTCTGGTGCGGGGAACACTGAAGCTTTCTTT.

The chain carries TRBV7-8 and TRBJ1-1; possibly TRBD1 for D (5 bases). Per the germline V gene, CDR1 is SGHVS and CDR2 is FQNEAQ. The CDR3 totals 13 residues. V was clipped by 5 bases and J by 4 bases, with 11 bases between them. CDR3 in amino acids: CASSRGHVTEAFF. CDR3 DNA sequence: TGTGCCAGCAGCCGCGGACATGTCACTGAAGCTTTCTTT.

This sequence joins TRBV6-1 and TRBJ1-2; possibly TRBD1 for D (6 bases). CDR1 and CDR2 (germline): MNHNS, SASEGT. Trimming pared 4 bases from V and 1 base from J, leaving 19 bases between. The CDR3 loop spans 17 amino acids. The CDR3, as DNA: TGTGCCAGCAGTGGAACGGGTCACAGGGAGGTTAACTATGGCTACACCTTC. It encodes CASSGTGHREVNYGYTF.

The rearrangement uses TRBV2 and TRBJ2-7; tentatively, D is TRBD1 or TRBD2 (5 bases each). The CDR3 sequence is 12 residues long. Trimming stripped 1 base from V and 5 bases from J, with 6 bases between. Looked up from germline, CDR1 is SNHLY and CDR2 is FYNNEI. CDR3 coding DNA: TGTGCCAGCAGTGAAGGGGACCACGAGCAGTACTTC. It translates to CASSEGDHEQYF.

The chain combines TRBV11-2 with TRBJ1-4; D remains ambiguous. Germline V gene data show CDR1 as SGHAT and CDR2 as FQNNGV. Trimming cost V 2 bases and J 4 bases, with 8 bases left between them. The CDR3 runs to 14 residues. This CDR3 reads CASSLRAFNEKLFF. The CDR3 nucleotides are TGTGCCAGCAGCTTAAGGGCCTTTAATGAAAAACTGTTTTTT.

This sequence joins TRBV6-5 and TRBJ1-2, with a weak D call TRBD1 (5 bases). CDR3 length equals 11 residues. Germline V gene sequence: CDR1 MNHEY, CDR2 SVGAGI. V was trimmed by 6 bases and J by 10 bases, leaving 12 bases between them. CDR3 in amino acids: CASRGDLAYTF. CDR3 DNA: TGTGCCAGCAGGGGGGATCTCGCCTACACCTTC.

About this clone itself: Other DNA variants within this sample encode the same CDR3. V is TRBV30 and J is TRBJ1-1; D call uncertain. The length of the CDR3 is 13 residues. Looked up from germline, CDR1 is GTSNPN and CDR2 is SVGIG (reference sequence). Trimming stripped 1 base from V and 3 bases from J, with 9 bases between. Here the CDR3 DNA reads TGTGCCTGGAGTGAGGCAGGACACACTGAAGCTTTCTTT. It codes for CAWSEAGHTEAFF.

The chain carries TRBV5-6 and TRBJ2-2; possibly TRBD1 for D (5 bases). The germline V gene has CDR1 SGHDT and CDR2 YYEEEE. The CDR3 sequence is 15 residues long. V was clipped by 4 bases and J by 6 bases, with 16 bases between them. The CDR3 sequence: CASSPRGLLPGELFF. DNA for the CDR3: TGTGCCAGCAGCCCAAGGGGTTTGCTCCCCGGGGAGCTGTTTTTT.

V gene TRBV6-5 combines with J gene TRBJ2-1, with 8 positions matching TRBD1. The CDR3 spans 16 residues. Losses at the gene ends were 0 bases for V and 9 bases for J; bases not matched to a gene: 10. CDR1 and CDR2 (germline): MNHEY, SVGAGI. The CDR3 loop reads CASSYSRTGTGGEQFF. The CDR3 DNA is TGTGCCAGCAGTTACTCGAGGACAGGGACGGGTGGTGAGCAGTTCTTC.

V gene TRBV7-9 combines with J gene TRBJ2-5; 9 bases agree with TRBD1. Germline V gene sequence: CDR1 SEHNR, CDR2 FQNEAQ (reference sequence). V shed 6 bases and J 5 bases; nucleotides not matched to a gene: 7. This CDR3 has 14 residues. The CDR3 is CASRRTGGAETQYF. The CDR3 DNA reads TGTGCCAGCAGGCGAACAGGGGGCGCGGAGACCCAGTACTTC.

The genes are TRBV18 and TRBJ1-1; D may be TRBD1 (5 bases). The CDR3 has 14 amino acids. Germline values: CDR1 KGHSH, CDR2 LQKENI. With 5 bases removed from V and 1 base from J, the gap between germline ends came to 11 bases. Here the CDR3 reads CASSLGQSNTEAFF. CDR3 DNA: TGTGCCAGCTCATTAGGACAATCGAACACTGAAGCTTTCTTT.

The CDR3 is CASSLSLGGGETEAFF. DNA for the CDR3: TGTGCCAGCAGCCTCAGCCTAGGCGGGGGAGAAACTGAAGCTTTCTTT. The chain couples TRBV9 to TRBJ1-1; D perhaps matches TRBD1 (5 bases). The CDR3 has 16 amino acids. The V and J ends lost 4 bases and 5 bases respectively, with 21 bases between them. The germline CDR1 and CDR2 sequences are SGDLS and YYNGEE.